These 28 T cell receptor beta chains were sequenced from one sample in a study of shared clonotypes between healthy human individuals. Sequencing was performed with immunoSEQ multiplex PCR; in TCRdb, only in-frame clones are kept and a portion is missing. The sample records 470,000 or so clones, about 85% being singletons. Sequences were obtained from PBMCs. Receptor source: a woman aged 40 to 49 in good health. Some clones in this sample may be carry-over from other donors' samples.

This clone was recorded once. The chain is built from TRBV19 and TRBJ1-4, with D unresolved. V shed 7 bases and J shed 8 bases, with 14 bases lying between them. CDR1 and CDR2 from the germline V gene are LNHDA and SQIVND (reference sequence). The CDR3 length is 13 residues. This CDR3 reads CASTGPTREKLFF. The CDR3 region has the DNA TGTGCCAGTACGGGCCCCACGAGGGAAAAACTGTTTTTT.

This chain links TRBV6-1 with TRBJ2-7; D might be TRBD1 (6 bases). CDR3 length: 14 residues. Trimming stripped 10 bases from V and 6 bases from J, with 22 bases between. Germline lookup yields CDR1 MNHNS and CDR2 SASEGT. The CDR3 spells CATKEANSQGEQYF. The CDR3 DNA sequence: TGTGCCACCAAGGAGGCTAATTCACAGGGCGAGCAGTACTTC.

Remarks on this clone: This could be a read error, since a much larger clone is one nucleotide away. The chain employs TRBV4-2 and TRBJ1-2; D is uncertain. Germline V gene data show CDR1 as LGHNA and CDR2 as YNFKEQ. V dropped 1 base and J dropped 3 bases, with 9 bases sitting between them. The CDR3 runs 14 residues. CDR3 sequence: CASSQVTDYYGYTF. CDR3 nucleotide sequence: TGTGCCAGCAGCCAAGTTACGGACTACTATGGCTACACCTTC.

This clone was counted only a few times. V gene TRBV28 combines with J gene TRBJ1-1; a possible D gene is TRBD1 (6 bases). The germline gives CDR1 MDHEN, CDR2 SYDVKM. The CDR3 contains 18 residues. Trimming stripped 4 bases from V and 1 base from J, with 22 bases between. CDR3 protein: CASSWGAKQKVRNTEAFF. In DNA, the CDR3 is TGTGCCAGCAGTTGGGGGGCAAAACAAAAGGTTCGGAACACTGAAGCTTTCTTT.

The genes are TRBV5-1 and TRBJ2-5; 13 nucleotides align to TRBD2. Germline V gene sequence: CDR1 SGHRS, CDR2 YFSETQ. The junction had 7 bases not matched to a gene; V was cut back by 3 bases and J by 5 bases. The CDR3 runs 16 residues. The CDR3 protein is CASSSHGLAGEETQYF. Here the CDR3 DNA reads TGCGCCAGCAGCTCCCACGGACTAGCGGGAGAGGAGACCCAGTACTTC. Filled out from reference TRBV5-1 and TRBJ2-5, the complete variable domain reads KAGVTQTPRYLIKTRGQQVTLSCSPISGHRSVSWYQQTPGQGLQFLFEYFSETQRNKGNFPGRFSGRQFSNSRSEMNVSTLELGDSALYLCASSSHGLAGEETQYFGPGTRLLVL.

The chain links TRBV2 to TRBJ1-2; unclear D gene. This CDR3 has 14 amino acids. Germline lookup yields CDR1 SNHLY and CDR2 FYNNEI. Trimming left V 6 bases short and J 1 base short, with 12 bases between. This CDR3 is CASSPENYNYGYTF. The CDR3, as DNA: TGTGCCAGCAGCCCAGAGAATTATAACTATGGCTACACCTTC.

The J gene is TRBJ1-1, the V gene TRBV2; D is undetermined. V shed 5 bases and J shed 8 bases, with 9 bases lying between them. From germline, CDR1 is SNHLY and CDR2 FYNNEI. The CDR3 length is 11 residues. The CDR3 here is CASSTAPEAFF. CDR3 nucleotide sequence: TGTGCCAGCAGTACGGCCCCGGAAGCTTTCTTT.

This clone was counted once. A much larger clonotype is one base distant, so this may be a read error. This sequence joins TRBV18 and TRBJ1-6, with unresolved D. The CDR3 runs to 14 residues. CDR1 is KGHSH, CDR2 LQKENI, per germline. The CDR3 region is CASHLGQSNSPLNF. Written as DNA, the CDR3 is TGTGCCAGCCACCTGGGCCAGAGCAATTCACCCCTCAACTTT.

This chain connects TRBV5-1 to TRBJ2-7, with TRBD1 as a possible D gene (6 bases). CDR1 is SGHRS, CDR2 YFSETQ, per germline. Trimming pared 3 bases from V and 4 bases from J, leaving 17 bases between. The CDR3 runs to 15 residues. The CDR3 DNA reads TGCGCCAGCAGCTCCTTGACAGGCCGCAGGTACGAGCAGTACTTC. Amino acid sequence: CASSSLTGRRYEQYF.

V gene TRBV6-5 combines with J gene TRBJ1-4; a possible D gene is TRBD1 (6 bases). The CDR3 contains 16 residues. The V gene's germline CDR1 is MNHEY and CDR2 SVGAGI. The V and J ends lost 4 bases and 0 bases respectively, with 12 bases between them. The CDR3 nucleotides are TGTGCCAGCAGTTCCGAGCGACAGGCAACTAATGAAAAACTGTTTTTT. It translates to CASSSERQATNEKLFF.

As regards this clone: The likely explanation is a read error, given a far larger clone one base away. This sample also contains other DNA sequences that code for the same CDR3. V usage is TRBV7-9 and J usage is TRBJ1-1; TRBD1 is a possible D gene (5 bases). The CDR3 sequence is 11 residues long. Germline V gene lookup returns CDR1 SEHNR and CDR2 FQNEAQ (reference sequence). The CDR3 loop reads CASSPDSKAFF. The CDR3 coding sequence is TGTGCTAGCAGCCCCGACAGTAAGGCTTTCTTT.

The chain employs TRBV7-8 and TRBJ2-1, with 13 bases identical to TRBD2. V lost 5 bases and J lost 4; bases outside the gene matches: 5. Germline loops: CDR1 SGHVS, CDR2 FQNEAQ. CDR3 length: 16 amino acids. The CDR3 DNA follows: TGTGCCAGCAGCCCCAGACTAGCGGGAGGATACAATGAGCAGTTCTTC. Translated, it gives CASSPRLAGGYNEQFF. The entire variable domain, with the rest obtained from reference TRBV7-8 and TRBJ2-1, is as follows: GAGVSQSPRYKVAKRGQDVALRCDPISGHVSLFWYQQALGQGPEFLTYFQNEAQLDKSGLPSDRFFAERPEGSVSTLKIQRTQQEDSAVYLCASSPRLAGGYNEQFFGPGTRLTVL.

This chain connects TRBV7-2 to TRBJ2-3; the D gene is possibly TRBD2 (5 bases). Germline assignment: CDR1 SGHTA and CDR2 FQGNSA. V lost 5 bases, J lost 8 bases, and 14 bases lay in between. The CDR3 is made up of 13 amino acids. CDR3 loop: CASSREPRTTQYF. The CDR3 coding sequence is TGTGCCAGCAGCAGGGAGCCTCGGACTACGCAGTATTTT. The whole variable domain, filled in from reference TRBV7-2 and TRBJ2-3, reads GAGVSQSPSNKVTEKGKDVELRCDPISGHTALYWYRQSLGQGLEFLIYFQGNSAPDKSGLPSDRFSAERTGGSVSTLTIQRTQQEDSAVYLCASSREPRTTQYFGPGTRLTVL.

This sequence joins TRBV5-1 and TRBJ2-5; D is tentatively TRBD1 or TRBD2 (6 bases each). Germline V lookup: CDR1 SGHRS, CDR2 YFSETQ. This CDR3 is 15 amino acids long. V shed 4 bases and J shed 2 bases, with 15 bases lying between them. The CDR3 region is CASSSLWGAQETQYF. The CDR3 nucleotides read TGCGCCAGCAGCAGTCTTTGGGGGGCACAAGAGACCCAGTACTTC.

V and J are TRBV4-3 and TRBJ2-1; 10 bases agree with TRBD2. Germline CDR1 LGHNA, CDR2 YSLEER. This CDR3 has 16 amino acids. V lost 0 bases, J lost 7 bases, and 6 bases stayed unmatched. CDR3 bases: TGCGCCAGCAGCCAAGACTGGCTAGCGGGAGATAATGAGCAGTTCTTC. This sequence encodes CASSQDWLAGDNEQFF.

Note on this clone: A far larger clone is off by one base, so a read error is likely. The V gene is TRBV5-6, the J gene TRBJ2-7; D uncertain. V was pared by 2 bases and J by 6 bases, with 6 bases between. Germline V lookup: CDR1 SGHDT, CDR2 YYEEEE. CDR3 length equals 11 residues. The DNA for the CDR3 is TGTGCCAGCAGCTTAGGGTTCGAGCAGTACTTC. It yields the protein CASSLGFEQYF.

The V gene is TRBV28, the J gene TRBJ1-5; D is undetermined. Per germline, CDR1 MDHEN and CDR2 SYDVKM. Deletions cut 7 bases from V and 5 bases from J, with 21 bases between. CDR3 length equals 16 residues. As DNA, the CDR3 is TGTGCCAGCACCCTCCCAGGAGGGAGGGTCGATCAGCCCCAGCATTTT. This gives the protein CASTLPGGRVDQPQHF.

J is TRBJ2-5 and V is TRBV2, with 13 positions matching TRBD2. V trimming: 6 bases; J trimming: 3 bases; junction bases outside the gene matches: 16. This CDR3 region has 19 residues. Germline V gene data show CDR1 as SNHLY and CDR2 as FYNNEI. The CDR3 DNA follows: TGTGCCAGCAGCCTTCCCGGGACTAGCGGGAAGCCTCAAAAAGAGACCCAGTACTTC. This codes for CASSLPGTSGKPQKETQYF.

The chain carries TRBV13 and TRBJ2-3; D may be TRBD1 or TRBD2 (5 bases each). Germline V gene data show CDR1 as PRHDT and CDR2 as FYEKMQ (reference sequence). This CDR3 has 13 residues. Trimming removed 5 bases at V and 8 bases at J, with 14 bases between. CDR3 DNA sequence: TGTGCCAGCAGCCCCGGGGCTCGGGGTACGCAGTATTTT. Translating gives CASSPGARGTQYF.

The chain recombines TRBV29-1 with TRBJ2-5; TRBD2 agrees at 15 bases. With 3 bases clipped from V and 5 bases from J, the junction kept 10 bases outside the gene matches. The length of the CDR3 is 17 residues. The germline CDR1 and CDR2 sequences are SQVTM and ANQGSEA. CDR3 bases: TGCAGCGTTGATGGGACTAGCGGGAGGCAGGAGCAGGAGACCCAGTACTTC. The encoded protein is CSVDGTSGRQEQETQYF.

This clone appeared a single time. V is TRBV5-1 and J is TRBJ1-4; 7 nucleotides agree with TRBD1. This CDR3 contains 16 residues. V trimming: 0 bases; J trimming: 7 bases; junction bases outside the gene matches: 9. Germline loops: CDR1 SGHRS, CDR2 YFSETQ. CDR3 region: CASSLVVGGSSEKLFF. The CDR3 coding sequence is TGCGCCAGCAGCTTGGTGGTAGGGGGCTCAAGTGAAAAACTGTTTTTT.

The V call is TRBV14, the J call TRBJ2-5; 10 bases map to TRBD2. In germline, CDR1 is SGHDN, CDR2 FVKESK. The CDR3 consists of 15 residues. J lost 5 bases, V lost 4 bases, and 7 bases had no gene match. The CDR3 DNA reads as TGTGCCAGCAGCCTTGAAGCGGGAGGGCGTGAGACCCAGTACTTC. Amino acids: CASSLEAGGRETQYF.

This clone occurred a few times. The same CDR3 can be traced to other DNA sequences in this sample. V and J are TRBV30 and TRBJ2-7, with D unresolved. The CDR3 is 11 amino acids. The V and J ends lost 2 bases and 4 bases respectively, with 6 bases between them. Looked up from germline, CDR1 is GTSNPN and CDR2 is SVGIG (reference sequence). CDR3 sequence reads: CAWSRNYEQYF. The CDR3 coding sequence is TGTGCCTGGAGTAGGAATTACGAGCAGTACTTC.

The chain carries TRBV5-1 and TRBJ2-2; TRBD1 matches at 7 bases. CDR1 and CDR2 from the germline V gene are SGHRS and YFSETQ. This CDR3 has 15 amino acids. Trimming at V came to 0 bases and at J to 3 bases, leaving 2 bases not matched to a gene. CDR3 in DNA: TGCGCCAGCAGCTTGGGGCAGGGGGACACCGGGGAGCTGTTTTTT. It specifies CASSLGQGDTGELFF.

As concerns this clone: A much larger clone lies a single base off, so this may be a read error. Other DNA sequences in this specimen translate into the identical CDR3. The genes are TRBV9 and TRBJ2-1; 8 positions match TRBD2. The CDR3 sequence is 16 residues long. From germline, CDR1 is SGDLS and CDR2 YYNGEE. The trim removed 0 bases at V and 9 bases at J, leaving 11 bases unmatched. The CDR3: CASSVDPTSGSGEQFF. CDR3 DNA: TGTGCCAGCAGCGTAGACCCTACTAGCGGTAGCGGTGAGCAGTTCTTC.

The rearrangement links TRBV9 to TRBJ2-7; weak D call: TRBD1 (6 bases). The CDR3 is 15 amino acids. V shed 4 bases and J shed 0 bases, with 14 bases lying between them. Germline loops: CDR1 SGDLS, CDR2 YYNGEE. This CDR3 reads CASSPHLDSSYEQYF. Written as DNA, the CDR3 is TGTGCCAGCAGCCCACACCTGGACAGCTCCTACGAGCAGTACTTC.

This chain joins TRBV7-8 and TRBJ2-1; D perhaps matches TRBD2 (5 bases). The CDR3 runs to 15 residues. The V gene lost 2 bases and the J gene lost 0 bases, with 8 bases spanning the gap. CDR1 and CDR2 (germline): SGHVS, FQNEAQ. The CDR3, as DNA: TGTGCCAGCAGCTTAAACGGGGTCTCCTACAATGAGCAGTTCTTC. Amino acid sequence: CASSLNGVSYNEQFF.

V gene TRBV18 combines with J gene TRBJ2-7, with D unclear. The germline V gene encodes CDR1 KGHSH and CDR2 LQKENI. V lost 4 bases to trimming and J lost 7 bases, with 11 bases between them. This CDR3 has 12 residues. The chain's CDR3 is CASSLSSAEQYF. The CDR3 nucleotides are TGTGCCAGCTCACTGTCATCCGCTGAGCAGTACTTC.